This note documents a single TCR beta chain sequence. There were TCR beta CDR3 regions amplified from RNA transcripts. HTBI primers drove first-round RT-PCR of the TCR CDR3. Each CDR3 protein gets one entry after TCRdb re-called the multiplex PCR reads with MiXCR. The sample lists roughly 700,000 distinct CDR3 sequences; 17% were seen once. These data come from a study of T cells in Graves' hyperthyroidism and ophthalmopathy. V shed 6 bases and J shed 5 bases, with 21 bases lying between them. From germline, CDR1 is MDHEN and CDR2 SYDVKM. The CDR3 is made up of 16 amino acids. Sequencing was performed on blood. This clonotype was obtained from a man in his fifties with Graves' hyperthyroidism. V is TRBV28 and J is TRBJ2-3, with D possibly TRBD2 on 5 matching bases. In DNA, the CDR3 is TGTGCCAGCAGCTCACACGGACCAGCGGCCAGAGATACGCAGTATTTT. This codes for CASSSHGPAARDTQYF.